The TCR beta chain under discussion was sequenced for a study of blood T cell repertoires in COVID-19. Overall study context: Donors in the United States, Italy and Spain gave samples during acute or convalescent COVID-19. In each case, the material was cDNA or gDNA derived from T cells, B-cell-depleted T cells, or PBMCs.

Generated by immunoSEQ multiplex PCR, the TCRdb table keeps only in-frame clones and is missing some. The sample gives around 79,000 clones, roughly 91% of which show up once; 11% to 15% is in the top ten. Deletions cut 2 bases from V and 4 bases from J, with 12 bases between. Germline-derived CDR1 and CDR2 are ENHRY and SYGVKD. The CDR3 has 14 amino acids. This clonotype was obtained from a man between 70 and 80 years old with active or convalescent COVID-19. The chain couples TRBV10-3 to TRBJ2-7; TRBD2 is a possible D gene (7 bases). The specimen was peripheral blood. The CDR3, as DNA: TGTGCCATCAGTGAGACAGGGACTACTTACGAGCAGTACTTC. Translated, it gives CAISETGTTYEQYF.